This T cell receptor (beta chain) was captured by sequencing in a study of blood T cell repertoires in COVID-19. From germline, CDR1 is GTSNPN and CDR2 SVGIG (reference sequence). The CDR3 extends over 15 amino acids. Germline trimming cut 0 bases from V and 0 bases from J; bases unmatched to any gene: 1. The method was immunoSEQ multiplex PCR; TCRdb's version includes in-frame clones alone and lacks a portion of them. The repertoire holds approximately 37,000 clones, approximately 86% seen once, with approximately 20% in the top ten. What was sequenced was peripheral blood. The receptor's source is a man aged 50-59 years in a cohort sampled during active COVID-19. The genes are TRBV30 and TRBJ2-3, with TRBD2 matching 9 bases. CDR3 sequence reads: CAWSVGLASTDTQYF. As DNA, the CDR3 is TGTGCCTGGAGTGTAGGACTAGCGAGCACAGATACGCAGTATTTT.